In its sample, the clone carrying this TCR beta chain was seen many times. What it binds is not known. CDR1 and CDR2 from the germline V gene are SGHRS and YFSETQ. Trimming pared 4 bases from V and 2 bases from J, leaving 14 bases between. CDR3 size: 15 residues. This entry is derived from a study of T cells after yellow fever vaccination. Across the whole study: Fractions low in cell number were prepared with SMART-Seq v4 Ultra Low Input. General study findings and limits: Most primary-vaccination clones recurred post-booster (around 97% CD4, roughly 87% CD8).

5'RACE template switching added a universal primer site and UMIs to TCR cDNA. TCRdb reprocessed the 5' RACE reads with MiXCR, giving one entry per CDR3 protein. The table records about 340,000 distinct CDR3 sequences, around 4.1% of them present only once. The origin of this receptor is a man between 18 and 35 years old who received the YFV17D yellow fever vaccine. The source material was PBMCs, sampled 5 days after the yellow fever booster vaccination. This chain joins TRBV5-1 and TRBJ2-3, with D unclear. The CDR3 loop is CASSQRADNTDTQYF. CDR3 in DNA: TGCGCCAGCAGCCAGAGAGCCGACAACACAGATACGCAGTATTTT.